Shown below are 7 T cell receptor beta chains from a single sample sequenced in a study of shared clonotypes between healthy human individuals. Data came from immunoSEQ multiplex PCR; TCRdb stores just in-frame clones and leaves some out. Of around 2.1 million clones listed, 90% to 95% are singletons. Naive CD8 cells lacked CD45RO, underwent positive selection for CCR7 and left out terminally differentiated effector memory CD45RA+ cells. The sample was naive CD8+ T cells from PBMCs. These receptors were collected from a man aged 18 to 29 in good health. Some clones in this sample may be carry-over from other donors' samples.

The chain links TRBV5-1 to TRBJ2-3; 13 bases fit TRBD2. V was pared by 2 bases and J by 4 bases, with 19 bases of the junction left unmatched. The CDR3 consists of 21 residues. Germline V gene data show CDR1 as SGHRS and CDR2 as YFSETQ. CDR3 in DNA: TGCGCCAGCAGCTTAGGGTCCCCCTCCCGGACTAGCGGGAGTAGGGCAGATACGCAGTATTTT. Translation: CASSLGSPSRTSGSRADTQYF. The whole variable domain, remainder taken from reference TRBV5-1 and TRBJ2-3, is KAGVTQTPRYLIKTRGQQVTLSCSPISGHRSVSWYQQTPGQGLQFLFEYFSETQRNKGNFPGRFSGRQFSNSRSEMNVSTLELGDSALYLCASSLGSPSRTSGSRADTQYFGPGTRLTVL.

A note on this clone: In the same sample, other DNA sequences code for this CDR3. The V call is TRBV5-4, the J call TRBJ2-7, with D uncertain. Looked up from germline, CDR1 is SGHNT and CDR2 is YYREEE (reference sequence). Trimming pared 0 bases from V and 5 bases from J, leaving 3 bases between. The CDR3 spans 11 residues. CDR3 DNA sequence: TGTGCCAGCAGCTTGGCCGACGAGCAGTACTTC. This codes for CASSLADEQYF.

The V gene is TRBV6-5, the J gene TRBJ2-1; 7 bases line up with TRBD2. Germline CDR1 reads MNHEY; CDR2 reads SVGAGI. The CDR3 is 16 amino acids. V gave up 0 bases and J gave up 5 bases; unmatched junction bases: 7. The CDR3 DNA reads as TGTGCCAGCAGTTACTCGATCCGGGCGGGAGACAATGAGCAGTTCTTC. As protein: CASSYSIRAGDNEQFF.

The table lists this clone with a few counts. The chain is built from TRBV6-5 and TRBJ1-1; D possibly corresponds to TRBD1 (5 bases). The CDR3 has 12 amino acids. V was pared by 5 bases and J by 6 bases, with 10 bases between. Germline V lookup: CDR1 MNHEY, CDR2 SVGAGI. CDR3 sequence reads: CASSPGHSEAFF. The CDR3 DNA sequence: TGTGCCAGCAGTCCCGGACACTCTGAAGCTTTCTTT.

The chain joins TRBV6-1 to TRBJ2-7; 9 bases map to TRBD2. CDR1 is MNHNS, CDR2 SASEGT, per germline. With V trimmed by 8 bases and J by 0 bases, 5 bases remained unmatched. The CDR3 is 14 amino acids. The CDR3 nucleotides are TGTGCCAGCGACCGGACTAGCGTCTCCTACGAGCAGTACTTC. It yields the protein CASDRTSVSYEQYF.

In this sample, this clone turned up once. This chain uses TRBV18 with TRBJ2-5; TRBD1 matches at 8 bases. In germline, CDR1 is KGHSH, CDR2 LQKENI. The ends lost 4 bases at V and 4 bases at J; junction bases unmatched: 8. This CDR3 region has 15 residues. DNA for the CDR3: TGTGCCAGCTCACTTGGACAGGGCAGGCGAGAGACCCAGTACTTC. This sequence encodes CASSLGQGRRETQYF.

The chain has TRBV11-2 and TRBJ1-2; weak D call: TRBD1 (5 bases). This CDR3 is built from 13 residues. Trimming took 1 base from V and 6 from J, leaving 9 bases between them. Germline CDR1 is SGHAT and CDR2 is FQNNGV. CDR3 in DNA: TGTGCCAGCAGCTTAGGGGGGGAGCATGGCTACACCTTC. It translates to CASSLGGEHGYTF.